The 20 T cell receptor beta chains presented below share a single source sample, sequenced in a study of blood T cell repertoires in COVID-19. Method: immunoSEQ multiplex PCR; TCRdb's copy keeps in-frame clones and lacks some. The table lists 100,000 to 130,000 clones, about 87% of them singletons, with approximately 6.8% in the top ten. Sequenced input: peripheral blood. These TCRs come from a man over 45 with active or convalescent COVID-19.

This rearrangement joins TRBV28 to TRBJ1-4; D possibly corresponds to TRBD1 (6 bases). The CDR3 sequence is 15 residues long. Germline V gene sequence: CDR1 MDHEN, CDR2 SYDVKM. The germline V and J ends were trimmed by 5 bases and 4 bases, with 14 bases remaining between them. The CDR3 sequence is CASSTSTGVNEKLFF. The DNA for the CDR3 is TGTGCCAGCAGTACATCGACAGGCGTTAATGAAAAACTGTTTTTT.

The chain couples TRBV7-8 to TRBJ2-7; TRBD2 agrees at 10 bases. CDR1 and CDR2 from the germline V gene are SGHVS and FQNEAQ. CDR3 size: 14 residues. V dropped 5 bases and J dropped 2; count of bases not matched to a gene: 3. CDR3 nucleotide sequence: TGTGCCAGCAGCACCGGACTAGCGGCCTACGAGCAGTACTTC. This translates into CASSTGLAAYEQYF.

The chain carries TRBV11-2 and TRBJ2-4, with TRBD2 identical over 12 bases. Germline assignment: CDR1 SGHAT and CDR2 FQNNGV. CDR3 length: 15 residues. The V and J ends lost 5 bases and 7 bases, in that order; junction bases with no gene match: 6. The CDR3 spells CASSPGLAGSNIQYF. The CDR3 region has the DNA TGTGCCAGCAGCCCTGGACTAGCGGGGTCGAACATTCAGTACTTC.

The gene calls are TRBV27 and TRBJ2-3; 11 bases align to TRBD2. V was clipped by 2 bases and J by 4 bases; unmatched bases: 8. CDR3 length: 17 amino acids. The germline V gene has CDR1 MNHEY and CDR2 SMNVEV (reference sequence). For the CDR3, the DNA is TGTGCCAGCAGTTTACGCTTGATAGCGGGAGGGTCAGATACGCAGTATTTT. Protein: CASSLRLIAGGSDTQYF.

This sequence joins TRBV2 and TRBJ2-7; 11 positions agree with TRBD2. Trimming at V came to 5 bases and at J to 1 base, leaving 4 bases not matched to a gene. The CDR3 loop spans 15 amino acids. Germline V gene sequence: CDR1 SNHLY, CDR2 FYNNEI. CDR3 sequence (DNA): TGTGCCAGCAGTCGAGGACTAGCGGGTTCCTACGAGCAGTACTTC. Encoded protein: CASSRGLAGSYEQYF.

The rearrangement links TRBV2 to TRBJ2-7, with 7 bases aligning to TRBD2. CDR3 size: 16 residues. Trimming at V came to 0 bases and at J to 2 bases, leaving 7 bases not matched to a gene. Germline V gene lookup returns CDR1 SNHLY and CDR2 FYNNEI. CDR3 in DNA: TGTGCCAGCAGTGAAGCGCCCAGACTAGCTGCCTACGAGCAGTACTTC. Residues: CASSEAPRLAAYEQYF.

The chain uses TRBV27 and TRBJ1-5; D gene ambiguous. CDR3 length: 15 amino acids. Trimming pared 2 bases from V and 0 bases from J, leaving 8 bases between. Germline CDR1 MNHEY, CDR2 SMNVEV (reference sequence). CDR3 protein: CASSLLESSNQPQHF. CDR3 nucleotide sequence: TGTGCCAGCAGTTTACTGGAGTCTAGCAATCAGCCCCAGCATTTT.

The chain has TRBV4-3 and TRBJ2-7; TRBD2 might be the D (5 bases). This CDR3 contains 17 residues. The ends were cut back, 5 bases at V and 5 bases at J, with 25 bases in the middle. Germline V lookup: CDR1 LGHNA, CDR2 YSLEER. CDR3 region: CASSLRWERTNFDEQYF. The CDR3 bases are TGCGCCAGCAGCTTGCGGTGGGAGCGGACCAACTTCGACGAGCAGTACTTC.

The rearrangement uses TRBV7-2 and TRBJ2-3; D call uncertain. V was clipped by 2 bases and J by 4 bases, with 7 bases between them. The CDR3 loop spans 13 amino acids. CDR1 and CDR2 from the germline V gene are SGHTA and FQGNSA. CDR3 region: CASSLFGPDTQYF. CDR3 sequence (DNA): TGTGCCAGCAGCTTATTTGGGCCAGATACGCAGTATTTT.

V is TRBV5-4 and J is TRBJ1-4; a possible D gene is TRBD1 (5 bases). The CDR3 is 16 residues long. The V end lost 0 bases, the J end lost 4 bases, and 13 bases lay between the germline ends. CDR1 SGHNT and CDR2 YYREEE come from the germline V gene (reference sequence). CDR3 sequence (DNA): TGTGCCAGCAGCTTGGACGGGCAGGGCTATAATGAAAAACTGTTTTTT. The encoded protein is CASSLDGQGYNEKLFF.

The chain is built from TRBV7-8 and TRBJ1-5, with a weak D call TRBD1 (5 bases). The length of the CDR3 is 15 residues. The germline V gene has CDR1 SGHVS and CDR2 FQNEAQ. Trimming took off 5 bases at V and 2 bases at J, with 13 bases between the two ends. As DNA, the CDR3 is TGTGCCAGCAGCCCCTTCAGCAGGGGCAATCAGCCCCAGCATTTT. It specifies CASSPFSRGNQPQHF.

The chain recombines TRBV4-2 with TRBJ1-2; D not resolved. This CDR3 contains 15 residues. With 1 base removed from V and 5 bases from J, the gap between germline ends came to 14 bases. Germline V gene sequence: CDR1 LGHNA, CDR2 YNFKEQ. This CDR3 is CASSQGEGTKYGYTF. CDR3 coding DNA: TGTGCCAGCAGCCAAGGAGAGGGCACCAAATATGGCTACACCTTC.

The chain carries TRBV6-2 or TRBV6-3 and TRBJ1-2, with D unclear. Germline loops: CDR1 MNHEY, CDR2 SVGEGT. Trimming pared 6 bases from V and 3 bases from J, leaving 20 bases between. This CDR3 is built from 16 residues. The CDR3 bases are TGTGCCAGCAGCAACCAAGAGGGTGTCCGGGACTATGGCTACACCTTC. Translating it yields CASSNQEGVRDYGYTF.

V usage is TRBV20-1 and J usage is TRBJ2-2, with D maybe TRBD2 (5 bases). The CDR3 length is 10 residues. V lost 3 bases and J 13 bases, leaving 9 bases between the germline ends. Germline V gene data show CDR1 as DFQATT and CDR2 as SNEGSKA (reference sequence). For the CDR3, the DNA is TGCAGTGCTAGGACCGAGGGGCTGTTTTTT. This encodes CSARTEGLFF.

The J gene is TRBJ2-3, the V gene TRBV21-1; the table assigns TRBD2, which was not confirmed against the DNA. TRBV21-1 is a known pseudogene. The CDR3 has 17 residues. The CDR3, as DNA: TGTGCCAGCAGCTCGAAGAAACTAGCGGGAGTTGTAGATACGCAGTATTTT. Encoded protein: CASSSKKLAGVVDTQYF.

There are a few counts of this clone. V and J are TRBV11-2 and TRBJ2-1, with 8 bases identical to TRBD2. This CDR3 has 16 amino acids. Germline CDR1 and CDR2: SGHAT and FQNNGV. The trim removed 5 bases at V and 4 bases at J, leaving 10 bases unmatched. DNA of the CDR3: TGTGCCAGCAGCCCAGGGACTAGATCGGTTTACAATGAGCAGTTCTTC. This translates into CASSPGTRSVYNEQFF.

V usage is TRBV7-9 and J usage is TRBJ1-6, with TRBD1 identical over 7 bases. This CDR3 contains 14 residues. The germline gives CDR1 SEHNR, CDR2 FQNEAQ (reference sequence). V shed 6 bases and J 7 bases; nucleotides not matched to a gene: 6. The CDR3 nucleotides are TGTGCCAGCAGAACCGGGACAGAGAATTCACCCCTCCACTTT. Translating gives CASRTGTENSPLHF.

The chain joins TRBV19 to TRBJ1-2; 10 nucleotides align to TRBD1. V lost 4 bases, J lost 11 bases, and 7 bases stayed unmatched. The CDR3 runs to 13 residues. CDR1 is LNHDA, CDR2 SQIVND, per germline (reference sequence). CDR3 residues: CASSTNGQGVYTF. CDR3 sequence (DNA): TGTGCCAGTAGTACAAATGGACAGGGGGTTTACACCTTC. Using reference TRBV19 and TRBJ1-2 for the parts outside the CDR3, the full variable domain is DGGITQSPKYLFRKEGQNVTLSCEQNLNHDAMYWYRQDPGQGLRLIYYSQIVNDFQKGDIAEGYSVSREKKESFPLTVTSAQKNPTAFYLCASSTNGQGVYTFGSGTRLTVV.

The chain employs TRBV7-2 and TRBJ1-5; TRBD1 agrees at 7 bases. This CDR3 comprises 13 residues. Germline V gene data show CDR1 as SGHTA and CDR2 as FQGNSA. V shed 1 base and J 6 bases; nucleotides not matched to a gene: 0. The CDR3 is CASSLDRGQPQHF. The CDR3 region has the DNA TGTGCCAGCAGCTTAGACAGGGGTCAGCCCCAGCATTTT.

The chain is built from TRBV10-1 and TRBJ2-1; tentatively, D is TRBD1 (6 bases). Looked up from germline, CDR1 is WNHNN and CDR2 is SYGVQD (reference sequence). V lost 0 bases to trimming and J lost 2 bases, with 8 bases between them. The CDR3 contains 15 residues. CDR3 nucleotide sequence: TGCGCCAGCAGTGAGTCTAAGGGGGCCTACAATGAGCAGTTCTTC. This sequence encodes CASSESKGAYNEQFF.